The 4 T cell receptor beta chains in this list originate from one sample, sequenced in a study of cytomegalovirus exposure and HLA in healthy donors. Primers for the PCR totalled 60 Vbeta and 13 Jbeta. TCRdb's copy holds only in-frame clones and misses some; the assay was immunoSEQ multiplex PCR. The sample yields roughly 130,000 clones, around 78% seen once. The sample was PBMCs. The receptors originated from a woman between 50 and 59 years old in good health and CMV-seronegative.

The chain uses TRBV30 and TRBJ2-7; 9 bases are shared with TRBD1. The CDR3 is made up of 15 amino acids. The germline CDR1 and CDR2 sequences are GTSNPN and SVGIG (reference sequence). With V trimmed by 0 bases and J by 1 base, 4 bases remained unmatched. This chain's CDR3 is CAWSVPGTGSYEQYV. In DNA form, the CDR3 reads TGTGCCTGGAGTGTACCCGGGACAGGGTCCTACGAGCAGTACGTC.

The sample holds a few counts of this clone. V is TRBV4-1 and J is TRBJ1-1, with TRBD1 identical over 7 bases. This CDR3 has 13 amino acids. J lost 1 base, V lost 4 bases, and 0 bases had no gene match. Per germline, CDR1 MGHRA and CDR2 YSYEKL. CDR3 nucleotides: TGCGCCAGCAGCCGACAGGGGAACACTGAAGCTTTCTTT. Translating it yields CASSRQGNTEAFF.

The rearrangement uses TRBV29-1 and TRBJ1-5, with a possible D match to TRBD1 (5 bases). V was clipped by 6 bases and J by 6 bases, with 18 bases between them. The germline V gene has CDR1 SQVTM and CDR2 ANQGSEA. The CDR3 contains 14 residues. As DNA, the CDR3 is TGCAGCGTCGATAATGGGGGGGGAGGTCAGCCCCAGCATTTT. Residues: CSVDNGGGGQPQHF.

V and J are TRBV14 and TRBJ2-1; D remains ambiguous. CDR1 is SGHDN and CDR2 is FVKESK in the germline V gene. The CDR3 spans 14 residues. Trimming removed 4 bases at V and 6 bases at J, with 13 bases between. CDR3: CASSRAGLANEQFF. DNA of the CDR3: TGTGCCAGCAGCCGTGCCGGTCTCGCCAATGAGCAGTTCTTC.